One sample yielded the 11 T cell receptor beta chains listed below, sequenced in a study of T cells in Graves' hyperthyroidism and ophthalmopathy. Amplification of TCR beta CDR3 regions used RNA as the template. HTBI primers drove first-round RT-PCR of the TCR CDR3. TCRdb re-derived calls from the multiplex PCR reads in MiXCR, one entry per CDR3 protein. The sample contains a few hundred thousand distinct CDR3 sequences, about 15% of which appear only once. Sequencing was carried out using blood. The receptor set was obtained from a woman aged 25 to 45 with Graves' ophthalmopathy.

Comments on this clonotype: Just one base apart from a much larger clone, this may be a read error. This chain joins TRBV5-1 and TRBJ2-3, with 9 bases matching TRBD2. CDR1 and CDR2 from the germline V gene are SGHRS and YFSETQ. The CDR3 is 15 residues long. The ends lost 2 bases at V and 0 bases at J; junction bases unmatched: 1. CDR3 in DNA: TGCGCCAGCAGCTTTAGCGGGAGTAGCACAGATACGCAGTATTTT. It is translated as CASSFSGSSTDTQYF.

This clonotype came up many times. The rearrangement uses TRBV14 and TRBJ2-7; 7 bases agree with TRBD1. This CDR3 contains 16 residues. J lost 7 bases, V lost 1 base, and 13 bases had no gene match. CDR1 is SGHDN and CDR2 is FVKESK in the germline V gene. The CDR3 sequence: CASSQVPDREWGEQYF. CDR3 DNA: TGTGCCAGCAGCCAAGTACCTGACAGGGAGTGGGGTGAGCAGTACTTC.

This clonotype was seen many times. The chain recombines TRBV12-3 or TRBV12-4 with TRBJ1-1; 10 nucleotides match TRBD1. This CDR3 region has 14 residues. With V trimmed by 7 bases and J by 3 bases, 5 bases remained unmatched. CDR3 sequence (DNA): TGTGCCAGCATGATGGACAGGGGGGACACTGAAGCTTTCTTT. Translated, it gives CASMMDRGDTEAFF.

Concerning this clonotype: A read error is possible here, since a much larger clone lies one base away. V is TRBV20-1 and J is TRBJ2-4; 8 bases fit TRBD2. V gave up 1 base and J gave up 6 bases; unmatched junction bases: 14. This CDR3 has 17 residues. The V gene's germline CDR1 is DFQATT and CDR2 SNEGSKA (reference sequence). CDR3 in DNA: TGCAGTGCTAGAGTTTTTGGGCGGGGGGTTTCCAGAAACATTCAGTACTTC. Translation gives CSARVFGRGVSRNIQYF.

The chain carries TRBV20-1 and TRBJ2-1; 11 positions match TRBD2. After removal of 5 bases from V and 7 bases from J, the junction contained 13 bases not matched to a gene. The CDR3 is 16 amino acids. Germline V gene sequence: CDR1 DFQATT, CDR2 SNEGSKA (reference sequence). The CDR3 sequence is CSAPWGLAGGQNEQFF. The CDR3 nucleotides read TGCAGTGCTCCCTGGGGGTTAGCGGGGGGGCAGAATGAGCAGTTCTTC.

Note on this clonotype: A clone one base away is much larger, so this may be a read error. The chain employs TRBV7-9 and TRBJ1-5, with D unresolved. From germline, CDR1 is SEHNR and CDR2 FQNEAQ (reference sequence). The CDR3 is 15 residues long. Trimming removed 5 bases from V and 0 bases from J, with 11 bases in between. CDR3 coding DNA: TGTGCCAGCAGCCGGGGAGGATATAGCAATCAGCCCCAGCATTTT. This translates into CASSRGGYSNQPQHF.

This clonotype appeared a few times. The chain carries TRBV14 and TRBJ1-4, with 7 bases lining up with TRBD1. There are 16 residues in the CDR3. Germline trimming cut 0 bases from V and 5 bases from J; bases unmatched to any gene: 6. CDR1 and CDR2 from the germline V gene are SGHDN and FVKESK. The CDR3 protein is CASSQDSLDRNEKLFF. The CDR3 DNA reads as TGTGCCAGCAGCCAAGATTCCTTGGACAGGAATGAAAAACTGTTTTTT.

A few counts support this clonotype. The J gene is TRBJ2-2, the V gene TRBV2; D not resolved. Germline V gives CDR1 SNHLY, CDR2 FYNNEI. The ends were cut back, 6 bases at V and 3 bases at J, with 14 bases in the middle. This CDR3 comprises 15 residues. CDR3: CASRPQEQHTGELFF. The CDR3 DNA sequence: TGTGCCAGCAGACCCCAGGAACAGCACACCGGGGAGCTGTTTTTT.

This clonotype was picked up many times. The chain couples TRBV6-1 to TRBJ2-7; D might be TRBD2 (6 bases). V was trimmed by 4 bases and J by 3 bases, leaving 13 bases between them. Per the germline V gene, CDR1 is MNHNS and CDR2 is SASEGT. The CDR3 covers 14 residues. The CDR3 nucleotides are TGTGCCAGCAGTGGCGCGGGACTGCACTACGAGCAGTACTTC. Translation: CASSGAGLHYEQYF.

This clonotype was seen only a few times. The chain recombines TRBV6-1 with TRBJ2-7, with TRBD2 identical over 12 bases. The CDR3 has 17 residues. CDR1 and CDR2 from the germline V gene are MNHNS and SASEGT. Trimming at V came to 2 bases and at J to 2 bases, leaving 7 bases not matched to a gene. The CDR3 loop reads CASSERTGLAGPYEQYF. The CDR3 DNA sequence: TGTGCCAGCAGTGAACGGACCGGACTAGCGGGGCCCTACGAGCAGTACTTC.

This clonotype was found many times. The chain couples TRBV10-3 to TRBJ2-7; TRBD1 agrees at 7 bases. Losses at the gene ends were 4 bases for V and 3 bases for J; bases not matched to a gene: 18. Germline CDR1 is ENHRY and CDR2 is SYGVKD. This CDR3 contains 18 residues. The CDR3 is CAISVRAGGTGSIYEQYF. Written as DNA, the CDR3 is TGTGCCATCAGTGTCCGCGCAGGGGGAACGGGAAGTATCTACGAGCAGTACTTC.